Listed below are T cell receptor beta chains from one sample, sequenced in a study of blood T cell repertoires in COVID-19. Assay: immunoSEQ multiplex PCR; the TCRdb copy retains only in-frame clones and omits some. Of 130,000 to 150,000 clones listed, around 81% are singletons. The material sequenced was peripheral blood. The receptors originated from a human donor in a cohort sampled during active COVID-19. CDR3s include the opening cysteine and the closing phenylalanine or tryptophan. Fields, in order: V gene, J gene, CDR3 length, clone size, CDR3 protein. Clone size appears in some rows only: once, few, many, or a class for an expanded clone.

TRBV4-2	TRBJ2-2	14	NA	CASSQVRGAGELFF
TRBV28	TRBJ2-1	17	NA	CASSLGIGTSGINEQFF
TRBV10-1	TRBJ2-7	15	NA	CASSELGTVNYEQYF
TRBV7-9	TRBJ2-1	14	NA	CASSASESYNEQFF
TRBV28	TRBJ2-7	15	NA	CASQLLAATSYEQYF
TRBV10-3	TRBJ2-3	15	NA	CAISAQGARGDTQYF
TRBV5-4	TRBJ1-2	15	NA	CASRGRGDSNYGYTF
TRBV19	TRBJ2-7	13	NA	CASSSSTGYEQYF
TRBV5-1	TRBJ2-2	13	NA	CASSLERPGELFF
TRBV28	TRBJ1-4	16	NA	CASSLGRQTSNEKLFF
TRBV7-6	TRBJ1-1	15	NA	CASSPPGDYNTEAFF
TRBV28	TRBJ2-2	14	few	CASSQRLVAGELFF
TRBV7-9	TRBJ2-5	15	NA	CASSLRQGAGETQYF
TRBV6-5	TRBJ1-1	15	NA	CASSNDRGTNTEAFF
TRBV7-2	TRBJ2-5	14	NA	CASSPTSAQETQYF
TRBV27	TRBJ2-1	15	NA	CASSLLAGSYNEQFF
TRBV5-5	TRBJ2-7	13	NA	CASSYSEGYEQYF
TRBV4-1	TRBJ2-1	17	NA	CASSRISGRGQRNEQFF
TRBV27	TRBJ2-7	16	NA	CASSLSGGGSPYEQYF
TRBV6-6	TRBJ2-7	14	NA	CASSTGLGSYEQYF
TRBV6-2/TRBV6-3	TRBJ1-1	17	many	CASSTLELGQGATEAFF
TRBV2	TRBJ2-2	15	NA	CASSDGVGGTGELFF
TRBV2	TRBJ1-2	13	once	CASNWEGPFGYTF
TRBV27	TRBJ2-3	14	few	CASSLLGLTDTQYF
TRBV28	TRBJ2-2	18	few	CASSPRGVAAVKTGELFF
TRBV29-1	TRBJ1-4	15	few	CSVEDPRVPNEKLFF
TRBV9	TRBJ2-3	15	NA	CASSVEQGRTDTQYF
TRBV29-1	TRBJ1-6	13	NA	CSVGQGTGSPLHF
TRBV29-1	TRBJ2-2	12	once	CSVHGGSGELFF
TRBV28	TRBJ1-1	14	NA	CASSVGHRKTEAFF
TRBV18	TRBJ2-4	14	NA	CASSTQGSKNIQYF
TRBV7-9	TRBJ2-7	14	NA	CASSLERGIYEQYF
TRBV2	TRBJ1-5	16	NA	CASKPGTVRGNQPQHF
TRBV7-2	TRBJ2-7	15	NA	CASSSPRTGGYEQYF
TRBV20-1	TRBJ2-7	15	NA	CSASSSGTSGYEQYF
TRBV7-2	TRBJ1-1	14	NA	CASSPGQFITEAFF
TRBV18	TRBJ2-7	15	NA	CASSPGGGSSYEQYF
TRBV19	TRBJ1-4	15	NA	CASSPLTGGLEKLFF
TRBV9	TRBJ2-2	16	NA	CASSVGSGVNTGELFF
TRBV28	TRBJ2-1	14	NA	CASSLGLGNNEQFF
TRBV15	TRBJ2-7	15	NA	CATSGGGQPTYEQYF
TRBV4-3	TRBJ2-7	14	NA	CASSQDALAYEQYF
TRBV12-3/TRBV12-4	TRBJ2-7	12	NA	CASRGGYDEQYF
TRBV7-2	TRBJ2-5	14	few	CASSLDRYQETQYF
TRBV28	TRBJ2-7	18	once	CASSPHTPSLAGGYEQYF
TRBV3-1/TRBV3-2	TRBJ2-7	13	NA	CASSGQFSYEQYF
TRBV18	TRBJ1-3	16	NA	CASSLKQGSNGNTIYF
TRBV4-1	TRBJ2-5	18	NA	CASSQGGSGVAGEETQYF
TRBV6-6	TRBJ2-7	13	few	CASSYTGEYEQYF
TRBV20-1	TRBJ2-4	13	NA	CSASSRTKNIQYF
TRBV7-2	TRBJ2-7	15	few	CASSLWSTGGNEQYF
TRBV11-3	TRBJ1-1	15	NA	CASSLGQGGNTEAFF
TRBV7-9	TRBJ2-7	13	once	CASSSGVTDEQYF
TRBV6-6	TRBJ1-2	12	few	CASRTGNYGYTF
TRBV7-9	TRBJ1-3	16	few	CASSSDRGRNGNTIYF